The 3 T cell receptor beta chains below all came from one sample that was sequenced in a study of T cell changes during pregnancy in multiple sclerosis. TCRdb's table, derived via immunoSEQ multiplex PCR, lists solely in-frame clones and lacks some. The sample gives around 50,000 clones, about nine tenths of which show up once; about 1.2% is in the top ten. The source was peripheral blood, collected after pregnancy. The receptors originated from a female donor in good health, enrolled as a control in a pregnancy study.

The chain employs TRBV6-6 and TRBJ1-2, with D perhaps TRBD1 (5 bases). Trimming shortened V by 2 bases and J by 4 bases, and 14 bases separated the two germline ends. The CDR3 sequence is 15 residues long. Germline assignment: CDR1 MNHNY and CDR2 SVGAGI (reference sequence). Here the CDR3 DNA reads TGTGCCAGCAGTTACGGGCAGGGTCCAGGCTATGGCTACACCTTC. Amino acid sequence: CASSYGQGPGYGYTF.

This clone showed up just once. This chain connects TRBV4-2 to TRBJ2-3; D gene ambiguous. V dropped 0 bases and J dropped 3 bases, with 19 bases sitting between them. This CDR3 region has 18 residues. Germline CDR1 LGHNA, CDR2 YNFKEQ. The DNA of the CDR3 is TGTGCCAGCAGCCAAGAGCAGGAAAACGGTGTGTATACAGATACGCAGTATTTT. It codes for CASSQEQENGVYTDTQYF.

The J gene is TRBJ2-3, the V gene TRBV9, with D perhaps matching TRBD2 (5 bases). Germline assignment: CDR1 SGDLS and CDR2 YYNGEE. V gave up 0 bases and J gave up 8 bases, with 13 bases separating them. CDR3 length: 14 residues. This chain's CDR3 is CASSVGPGEGTQYF. DNA of the CDR3: TGTGCCAGCAGCGTAGGTCCCGGGGAAGGTACGCAGTATTTT.